This T cell receptor (beta chain) was captured by sequencing in a study of T cell responses to AZD1222 COVID-19 vaccine. Profiling relied on immunoSEQ multiplex PCR, and the TCRdb table lists in-frame clones only, not all of them. The sample has around 160,000 clones; 70% to 90% are singletons. V was cut by 1 base and J by 2 bases, with 3 bases left in between. CDR1 is LGHNA, CDR2 YNFKEQ, per germline. The CDR3 extends over 12 amino acids. The rearrangement uses TRBV4-2 and TRBJ2-7; D not resolved. Sequenced material: peripheral blood, taken on day 0 of AZD1222 vaccination. This receptor was obtained from an adult in good health. CDR3 region: CASSQGPYEQYF. CDR3 bases: TGTGCCAGCAGCCAAGGACCCTACGAGCAGTACTTC.